These 8 T cell receptor beta chains were sequenced from one sample in a study of blood T cell repertoires in COVID-19. Assay used: immunoSEQ multiplex PCR; TCRdb lists only in-frame clones, some missing. The data contain tens of thousands of clones, 86% of them singletons. Specimen: peripheral blood. The source of these receptors is a human donor with acute or convalescent COVID-19. The donor label of this sample is uncertain.

V gene TRBV5-5 combines with J gene TRBJ2-3; 8 nucleotides line up with TRBD2. Trimming took 10 bases from V and 0 from J; bases not matched to a gene: 10. CDR3 size: 15 residues. Per the germline V gene, CDR1 is SGHKS and CDR2 is YYEKEE (reference sequence). CDR3 in DNA: TGTGCCCGCCGCGGGGGCGGGGGGAGCACAGATACGCAGTATTTT. Its translation: CARRGGGGSTDTQYF.

The chain recombines TRBV28 with TRBJ1-4, with 10 bases identical to TRBD1. The CDR3 length is 15 residues. After removal of 6 bases from V and 8 bases from J, the junction contained 9 bases not matched to a gene. Germline V gene lookup returns CDR1 MDHEN and CDR2 SYDVKM. This CDR3 is CASSPPGTGEEKLFF. As DNA, the CDR3 is TGTGCCAGCAGCCCGCCGGGGACAGGGGAGGAAAAACTGTTTTTT.

The chain employs TRBV12-3 or TRBV12-4 and TRBJ2-3; the D gene is possibly TRBD2 (5 bases). CDR3 length: 12 amino acids. The V gene lost 3 bases and the J gene lost 13 bases, with 14 bases spanning the gap. CDR3 nucleotide sequence: TGTGCCAGCAGTTTTAGTAGCGAGAGAGAGTATTTT. Its protein product is CASSFSSEREYF.

The chain uses TRBV5-8 and TRBJ2-2; 12 bases are shared with TRBD1. The V gene end was trimmed by 5 bases and the J gene end by 9 bases; junction bases not matched to a gene: 8. From germline, CDR1 is SGHTS and CDR2 YDEGEE. The CDR3 totals 15 residues. CDR3 protein: CASSFPGQGARELFF. CDR3 DNA sequence: TGTGCCAGCAGTTTCCCGGGACAGGGGGCGCGGGAGCTGTTTTTT.

V gene TRBV29-1 combines with J gene TRBJ2-3; D is possibly TRBD1 (6 bases). Trimming shortened V by 2 bases and J by 6 bases, and 15 bases separated the two germline ends. Germline-derived CDR1 and CDR2 are SQVTM and ANQGSEA. The CDR3 runs 14 residues. Here the CDR3 DNA reads TGCAGCGTTGAACTGGACAGTATATGGGATACGCAGTATTTT. Encoded protein: CSVELDSIWDTQYF.

This sequence joins TRBV6-5 and TRBJ1-6; TRBD1 matches at 9 bases. J lost 9 bases, V lost 6 bases, and 6 bases had no gene match. The CDR3 contains 14 residues. Germline loops: CDR1 MNHEY, CDR2 SVGAGI. In nucleotides, the CDR3 is TGTGCCAGCAGAACGGGACAGGGAAGTTCACCCCTCCACTTT. Protein: CASRTGQGSSPLHF.

The genes are TRBV6-2 or TRBV6-3 and TRBJ1-1; D possibly corresponds to TRBD1 (5 bases). V was trimmed by 5 bases and J by 11 bases, leaving 15 bases between them. The CDR3 has 12 residues. CDR1 and CDR2 (germline): MNHEY, SVGEGT. The CDR3 DNA sequence: TGTGCCAGCAGTGAGTACGGCCCAGGGGCTTTCTTT. Translated, it gives CASSEYGPGAFF.

The table lists this clone with a few counts. This chain joins TRBV10-3 and TRBJ2-3, with D perhaps matching TRBD1 (5 bases). The length of the CDR3 is 17 residues. Germline values: CDR1 ENHRY, CDR2 SYGVKD. With 3 bases removed from V and 3 bases from J, the gap between germline ends came to 19 bases. The CDR3 loop reads CAISDRGAEKSTDTQYF. In DNA form, the CDR3 reads TGTGCCATCAGTGATCGTGGGGCGGAAAAGTCAACAGATACGCAGTATTTT.